A selection of T cell receptor beta chains follows, all from one sample in a study of glioma-infiltrating T cells after dendritic cell vaccination. TCRdb's table, derived via immunoSEQ multiplex PCR, lists solely in-frame clones and lacks some. The profile shows some 91,000 clones, around four fifths of them singletons. The source was blood, collected after dendritic cell vaccination. These receptors were collected from a human donor with glioblastoma. The CDR3 runs from the conserved cysteine through the conserved F or W. Each record gives: clone size, V gene, J gene, D gene, CDR3 protein, CDR3 DNA. The D gene is left open where the match is weak. Clone sizes are given selectively: once, few, many, or a class where the clone is expanded.

>NA|TRBV5-1|TRBJ2-2|TRBD2
CASSLGVAGGELFF
TGCGCCAGCAGCCTCGGAGTAGCGGGCGGGGAGCTGTTTTTT
>NA|TRBV6-5|TRBJ1-5|NA
CASSQLPDSNQPQHF
TGTGCCAGCAGCCAACTACCAGACAGCAATCAGCCCCAGCATTTT
>NA|TRBV5-1|TRBJ2-1|TRBD2
CASSLGEGSGRAVVFF
TGCGCCAGCAGCTTGGGAGAAGGTAGCGGGAGGGCCGTGGTGTTCTTC
>NA|TRBV18|TRBJ2-7|NA
CASSPPQEPCEQYF
TGTGCCAGCTCACCACCGCAGGAACCCTGCGAGCAGTACTTC
>NA|TRBV7-2|TRBJ2-7|NA
CASSLQGGPTEQYF
TGTGCCAGCAGCTTACAGGGCGGACCTACCGAGCAGTACTTC
>NA|TRBV19|TRBJ1-6|NA
CASADFSSYNSPLHF
TGTGCCAGTGCAGATTTCAGCTCCTATAATTCACCCCTCCACTTT
>NA|TRBV19|TRBJ2-3|TRBD2
CASRGGRGGETDTQYF
TGTGCCAGTAGAGGCGGGAGGGGCGGAGAGACAGATACGCAGTATTTT
>NA|TRBV16|TRBJ2-1|NA
CASSPTGNEQFF
TGTGCCAGCAGCCCTACAGGGAATGAGCAGTTCTTC
>NA|TRBV5-8|TRBJ2-3|NA
CASSSGSFTDTQYF
TGTGCCAGCAGCTCCGGGAGCTTCACAGATACGCAGTATTTT
>once|TRBV7-8|TRBJ1-6|TRBD1
CASSLGVDRASPLHF
TGTGCCAGCAGCTTAGGGGTGGACAGGGCATCACCCCTCCACTTT
>medium-sized|TRBV6-4|TRBJ2-2|NA
CASSERDTGELFF
TGTGCCAGCAGTGAACGAGACACCGGGGAGCTGTTTTTT
>NA|TRBV6-1|TRBJ1-1|TRBD1
CASKPGQGHTEAFF
TGTGCCAGCAAGCCGGGACAGGGACACACTGAAGCTTTCTTT
>NA|TRBV30|TRBJ2-2|NA
CAWIGGQGVTGELFF
TGTGCCTGGATCGGTGGGCAGGGTGTCACCGGGGAGCTGTTTTTT
>NA|TRBV4-1|TRBJ2-5|TRBD2
CASSQSGDLRRETQYF
TGCGCCAGCAGCCAAAGCGGGGACCTAAGGCGGGAGACCCAGTACTTC
>NA|TRBV7-6|TRBJ2-7|NA
CASSLLPNGDEQYF
TGTGCCAGCAGCTTACTGCCCAACGGGGACGAGCAGTACTTC
>NA|TRBV7-6|TRBJ1-2|TRBD1
CASSFTGEDGYTF
TGTGCCAGCAGCTTTACAGGGGAAGATGGCTACACCTTC
>NA|TRBV27|TRBJ2-3|TRBD1
CASSLDRGDTQYF
TGTGCCAGCAGTCTAGACAGGGGCGATACGCAGTATTTT
>NA|TRBV7-2|TRBJ2-2|NA
CASSLKVAESGELFF
TGTGCCAGCAGCTTAAAGGTTGCGGAGTCCGGGGAGCTGTTTTTT
>NA|TRBV7-8|TRBJ1-2|NA
CASSPDINYGYTF
TGTGCCAGCAGCCCGGACATTAACTATGGCTACACCTTC
>NA|TRBV19|TRBJ2-1|TRBD2
CASSIWTSGSTNEQFF
TGTGCCAGTAGTATTTGGACTAGCGGGAGCACCAATGAGCAGTTCTTC
>NA|TRBV5-4|TRBJ1-2|TRBD1
CASSARGTGDATF
TGTGCCAGCAGCGCAAGGGGGACAGGGGACGCCACCTTC
>NA|TRBV10-3|TRBJ1-1|TRBD1
CAISDRDRDTEAFF
TGTGCCATCAGTGACCGTGACAGGGACACTGAAGCTTTCTTT
>once|TRBV6-5|TRBJ1-4|NA
CASRGLGEKLFF
TGTGCCAGCAGGGGCTTAGGTGAAAAACTGTTTTTT
>NA|TRBV4-1|TRBJ1-1|NA
CASSGKGVTEAFF
TGCGCCAGCAGCGGGAAAGGGGTCACTGAAGCTTTCTTT
>NA|TRBV7-4|TRBJ1-2|NA
CASSLCYIAKGPYGYTF
TGTGCCAGCAGCTTATGCTACATTGCGAAGGGGCCCTATGGCTACACCTTC
>NA|TRBV7-2|TRBJ1-5|NA
CASSRGGPGNQPQHF
TGTGCCAGCAGCCGAGGAGGGCCGGGGAATCAGCCCCAGCATTTT
>few|TRBV18|TRBJ2-1|NA
CASSHRDLYNEQFF
TGTGCCAGCTCCCACCGGGATCTATACAATGAGCAGTTCTTC
>NA|TRBV25-1|TRBJ2-2|TRBD2
CASSEWGLAGENTGELFF
TGTGCCAGCAGTGAATGGGGACTAGCGGGAGAGAACACCGGGGAGCTGTTTTTT
>NA|TRBV6-5|TRBJ1-2|TRBD1
CAARQGATLYGYTF
TGTGCCGCTCGACAGGGGGCAACCCTCTATGGCTACACCTTC
>NA|TRBV5-1|TRBJ2-2|NA
CASSLEGGTGELFF
TGCGCCAGCAGCTTGGAAGGGGGCACCGGGGAGCTGTTTTTT
>NA|TRBV11-2|TRBJ1-4|TRBD1
CASSSVRTGGSLFF
TGTGCCAGCAGTTCCGTAAGGACAGGGGGCAGTCTGTTTTTT
>NA|TRBV2|TRBJ2-5|NA
CASLLLSGTQYF
TGTGCCAGCCTCTTACTGTCGGGGACCCAGTACTTC
>NA|TRBV19|TRBJ1-4|TRBD1
CASSTGTGRSEKLFF
TGTGCCAGTAGTACCGGGACAGGGAGAAGTGAAAAACTGTTTTTT
>NA|TRBV11-2|TRBJ1-4|NA
CASSPAGGRNEKLFF
TGTGCCAGCAGCCCCGCCGGGGGTCGGAATGAAAAACTGTTTTTT
>few|TRBV6-1|TRBJ1-5|TRBD1
CASSDPLTGGKAQPQHF
TGTGCCAGCAGTGATCCCCTGACAGGGGGGAAGGCTCAGCCCCAGCATTTT
>NA|TRBV6-1|TRBJ1-5|NA
CASSEEGQGGWWSNQPQHF
TGTGCCAGCAGTGAAGAAGGGCAGGGAGGGTGGTGGAGCAATCAGCCCCAGCATTTT
>NA|TRBV27|TRBJ1-5|TRBD1
CASSPTGGNQPQHF
TGTGCCAGCAGTCCGACAGGGGGCAACCAGCCCCAGCATTTT
>NA|TRBV30|TRBJ2-4|NA
CAWTASGGNIQYF
TGTGCCTGGACCGCAAGTGGCGGGAACATTCAGTACTTC
>NA|TRBV6-5|TRBJ1-5|TRBD1
CASRQGASSNQPQHF
TGTGCCAGCAGGCAGGGGGCAAGTAGCAATCAGCCCCAGCATTTT
>NA|TRBV6-1|TRBJ2-7|TRBD1
CASSALTGGAPYEQYF
TGTGCCAGCAGTGCCCTCACAGGGGGCGCCCCCTACGAGCAGTACTTC
>NA|TRBV7-9|TRBJ2-7|TRBD1
CASSRQGSTYEQYF
TGTGCCAGCAGCCGACAGGGTTCTACCTACGAGCAGTACTTC
>NA|TRBV4-1|TRBJ1-4|NA
CASSQLNSLANEKLFF
TGCGCCAGCAGCCAGTTAAATAGTTTGGCTAATGAAAAACTGTTTTTT
>NA|TRBV7-9|TRBJ1-1|TRBD1
CASSRGQVNTEAFF
TGTGCCAGCAGCCGGGGACAGGTGAACACTGAAGCTTTCTTT
>NA|TRBV7-9|TRBJ2-1|TRBD2
CASSLGAGLALEQFF
TGTGCCAGCAGCTTAGGGGCGGGACTAGCTCTCGAGCAGTTCTTC
>NA|TRBV19|TRBJ1-6|NA
CASSIAGRQGLPLHF
TGTGCCAGTAGTATAGCGGGTCGGCAGGGGTTACCCCTCCACTTT
>few|TRBV6-6|TRBJ2-7|NA
CASSYSNADYEQYF
TGTGCCAGCAGTTACTCGAATGCAGACTACGAGCAGTACTTC
>NA|TRBV5-6|TRBJ2-1|NA
CASSREQGNPYNEQFF
TGTGCCAGCAGCCGGGAACAGGGAAACCCCTACAATGAGCAGTTCTTC
>NA|TRBV23-1|TRBJ1-1|NA
CASMGMFEGKSGEAFF
TGCGCCAGCATGGGGATGTTCGAGGGCAAGTCGGGTGAAGCTTTCTTT